This T cell receptor beta chain emerged from a study of shared clonotypes between healthy human individuals. Everyone who donated was a Caucasian adult who lived in Nashville, Tennessee. Generated by immunoSEQ multiplex PCR, the TCRdb table keeps only in-frame clones and is missing some. The profile shows 2 million or so clones, about 95% of them singletons. V dropped 6 bases and J dropped 5 bases, with 11 bases sitting between them. The CDR3 length is 14 residues. CDR1 MNHEY and CDR2 SVGAGI come from the germline V gene. Sequenced: naive CD4+ T cells sorted from blood. The subset is: CD45RA+ positively selected. The TCR sequence derives from a man between 18 and 29 years old in good health. This chain joins TRBV6-5 and TRBJ1-6; D unresolved. In nucleotides, the CDR3 is TGTGCCAGCAGCACTGCTCAGAATAATTCACCCCTCCACTTT. Its translation: CASSTAQNNSPLHF.